This TCR beta chain is from a study of CD8 T cells in Susac syndrome. The J segment lost 6 bases and the V segment lost 4 bases, leaving 9 bases of the junction unmatched. Germline V gives CDR1 MNHEY, CDR2 SVGEGT. This CDR3 spans 16 amino acids. When the RNA was reverse transcribed, random hexamers were used with an input of roughly 0.45 to 1 ug. TCRdb called the immunoSEQ multiplex PCR reads again in MiXCR, with one record for every CDR3 protein. The sample contains 110,000 or so distinct CDR3 sequences, 80% to 95% of which appear only once. Sequencing of TCR beta, carried out with a high-throughput approach, was applied to CD8+ and CD4+ T cells from the blood.

Sequencing was done on a sample of CD4+ T cells from PBMCs. This clonotype was sampled from a human donor in good health. The rearrangement uses TRBV6-2 or TRBV6-3 and TRBJ1-5; 10 positions agree with TRBD1. CDR3 nucleotide sequence: TGTGCCAGCAGTTCCCTGGACAGGGGGATGGGTCAGCCCCAGCATTTT. Amino acid sequence: CASSSLDRGMGQPQHF.